In this sample, the clone carrying this T cell receptor (beta chain) turned up a few times. The antigen is unknown. These data come from a study of CD8 T cells in ankylosing spondylitis. Overall study findings and caveats: From matched ankylosing spondylitis synovial fluid, disease-linked clones were reportedly recovered at significantly enriched levels. What seemed typical of ankylosing spondylitis blood was a TCR beta motif built from 7 or 8 highly homologous variants.

Preparation of TCR beta libraries was done by quantitative 5'-RACE with molecular barcodes. TCRdb reprocessed the 5' RACE reads via MiXCR and lists one record per CDR3 protein. The table records roughly 230,000 distinct CDR3 sequences, approximately 20% of them present only once. Germline V gives CDR1 SQVTM, CDR2 ANQGSEA. V dropped 6 bases and J dropped 1; count of bases not matched to a gene: 5. The length of the CDR3 is 15 residues. What was sequenced was blood, either unsorted or a sorted T cell fraction (not recorded which). The chain couples TRBV29-1 to TRBJ2-7, with 14 positions matching TRBD2. This clonotype was obtained from a male donor with ankylosing spondylitis or in good health (not recorded which). Here the CDR3 reads CSVSGTSGSSYEQYF. The CDR3 DNA reads as TGCAGCGTCTCCGGGACTAGCGGGAGTTCCTACGAGCAGTACTTC.